A single sample is the source of the 17 T cell receptor beta chains below, sequenced in a study of identical twins. TCRdb reprocessed the 5' RACE reads via MiXCR and lists one record per CDR3 protein. The table has approximately 600,000 distinct CDR3 sequences, more than 9% seen once. The same sample was also used in a study of yellow fever vaccine responses in identical twins.

The sample comprised PBMCs. The origin of the receptors is a woman aged 18-35 years in good health.

This clonotype was observed at least ten times. The V gene is TRBV12-3 or TRBV12-4, the J gene TRBJ2-1; D remains ambiguous. V was clipped by 1 base and J by 12 bases, with 7 bases between them. The CDR3 runs to 11 residues. The CDR3 coding sequence is TGTGCCAGCAGTTTAGGGGTTTGGCAGTTCTTC. It translates to CASSLGVWQFF.

V usage is TRBV18 and J usage is TRBJ1-4, with D tentatively TRBD1 (5 bases). The V gene's germline CDR1 is KGHSH and CDR2 LQKENI. The CDR3 loop spans 16 amino acids. V was cut by 4 bases and J by 4 bases, with 16 bases left in between. CDR3 region: CASSRTGTELNEKLFF. As DNA, the CDR3 is TGTGCCAGCTCACGAACCGGGACGGAGCTTAATGAAAAACTGTTTTTT.

The CDR3 reads CASSNGQTNYGYTF. CDR3 DNA sequence: TGTGCCAGCAGCAACGGACAGACGAACTATGGCTACACCTTC. The V gene is TRBV13, the J gene TRBJ1-2, with a possible D match to TRBD1 (6 bases). Per the germline V gene, CDR1 is PRHDT and CDR2 is FYEKMQ (reference sequence). This CDR3 is built from 14 residues. V was pared by 5 bases and J by 2 bases, with 12 bases between.

This sequence joins TRBV4-3 and TRBJ2-1, with a weak D call TRBD1 (6 bases). Germline CDR1 and CDR2: LGHNA and YSLEER. The CDR3 loop spans 15 amino acids. V was clipped by 4 bases and J by 9 bases, with 19 bases between them. In nucleotides, the CDR3 is TGCGCCAGCAGCCTAAAAGGACAGTCTGATGGTGAGCAGTTCTTC. Amino acid sequence: CASSLKGQSDGEQFF.

This clonotype was counted many times. The CDR3 nucleotides read TGCGCCAGCAGCCAAAATAGCGGGCGCCCCGGGGAGCAGTACTTC. Encoded protein: CASSQNSGRPGEQYF. The rearrangement uses TRBV4-3 and TRBJ2-7; 7 bases map to TRBD2. Trimming at V came to 2 bases and at J to 7 bases, leaving 11 bases not matched to a gene. CDR1 LGHNA and CDR2 YSLEER come from the germline V gene. CDR3 length: 15 amino acids.

The sample holds a few counts of this clonotype. This chain joins TRBV20-1 and TRBJ2-1, with 9 bases fitting TRBD2. V was clipped by 3 bases and J by 6 bases; unmatched bases: 12. Per germline, CDR1 DFQATT and CDR2 SNEGSKA (reference sequence). This CDR3 region has 16 residues. CDR3 in amino acids: CSASELAGLPSNEQFF. The CDR3 nucleotides read TGCAGTGCTAGTGAACTAGCGGGCTTACCATCCAATGAGCAGTTCTTC.

This clonotype has a count of ten or more. The chain couples TRBV29-1 to TRBJ2-3, with D hard to call. The germline V and J ends were trimmed by 4 bases and 4 bases, with 3 bases remaining between them. The CDR3 sequence is 10 residues long. Germline lookup yields CDR1 SQVTM and CDR2 ANQGSEA. The DNA of the CDR3 is TGCAGCGTTGTATCAGATACGCAGTATTTT. Its protein is CSVVSDTQYF.

The genes are TRBV27 and TRBJ2-1; 12 bases agree with TRBD2. The V and J ends lost 0 bases and 9 bases, in that order; junction bases with no gene match: 3. Germline loops: CDR1 MNHEY, CDR2 SMNVEV (reference sequence). This CDR3 spans 15 amino acids. The CDR3 coding sequence is TGTGCCAGCAGTTTATCGACTAGCGGGAGAGGTGAGCAGTTCTTC. It encodes CASSLSTSGRGEQFF.

This clonotype came up many times. The V call is TRBV9, the J call TRBJ2-1; 10 bases line up with TRBD1. This CDR3 comprises 19 residues. Per germline, CDR1 SGDLS and CDR2 YYNGEE. V lost 4 bases to trimming and J lost 0 bases; unmatched junction nucleotides: 13. The CDR3 DNA reads as TGTGCCAGCAGCTCCCGGGACAGGGGTCCCGGAAGCTCCTACAATGAGCAGTTCTTC. Its protein is CASSSRDRGPGSSYNEQFF.

There are a few counts of this clonotype. The V gene is TRBV20-1, the J gene TRBJ2-3; 12 bases fit TRBD2. V dropped 6 bases and J dropped 7; count of bases not matched to a gene: 11. The CDR3 spans 15 residues. Germline CDR1 and CDR2: DFQATT and SNEGSKA (reference sequence). In nucleotides, the CDR3 is TGCAGTGCCCCTAGCGGGAGGGCCCCCCACTATACGCAGTATTTT. Translating it yields CSAPSGRAPHYTQYF.

This clonotype was detected only a few times. The genes are TRBV7-3 and TRBJ2-2; D is tentatively TRBD1 or TRBD2 (6 bases each). Between the trimmed V and J ends, which lost 5 bases and 6 bases, there was a span of 19 bases. Germline V gene lookup returns CDR1 SGHTA and CDR2 FQGTGA. CDR3 length: 16 residues. The CDR3 is CASSLGGRGAAGELFF. The CDR3 coding sequence is TGTGCCAGCAGCCTGGGGGGCAGGGGAGCCGCCGGGGAGCTGTTTTTT.

This clonotype was observed a few times. This chain connects TRBV30 to TRBJ1-5; 9 nucleotides agree with TRBD1. The CDR3 runs 13 residues. V was clipped by 1 base and J by 10 bases; unmatched bases: 5. The germline V gene has CDR1 GTSNPN and CDR2 SVGIG (reference sequence). CDR3 nucleotides: TGTGCCTGGAGTGGGACAGGGGATTCTCCCCAGCATTTT. This gives the protein CAWSGTGDSPQHF.

This clonotype appeared many times. The gene calls are TRBV4-2 and TRBJ2-3, with 13 bases identical to TRBD2. The CDR3 runs 15 residues. The ends lost 6 bases at V and 4 bases at J; junction bases unmatched: 4. Germline CDR1 LGHNA, CDR2 YNFKEQ. DNA for the CDR3: TGTGCCAGCAGACGGACTAGCGGGAGTCCAGATACGCAGTATTTT. Translated: CASRRTSGSPDTQYF.

This clonotype has a handful of counts. The chain carries TRBV6-2 or TRBV6-3 and TRBJ2-5; 9 bases agree with TRBD1. The CDR3 is 16 residues long. The V gene end was trimmed by 6 bases and the J gene end by 3 bases; junction bases not matched to a gene: 11. Germline assignment: CDR1 MNHEY and CDR2 SVGEGT. The CDR3 here is CASSSRNRGQEETQYF. CDR3 DNA sequence: TGTGCCAGCAGCTCCCGGAACAGGGGGCAAGAAGAGACCCAGTACTTC.

This clonotype was detected many times. The chain joins TRBV12-3 or TRBV12-4 to TRBJ2-1; a possible D gene is TRBD2 (6 bases). V gave up 3 bases and J gave up 9 bases, with 21 bases separating them. This CDR3 comprises 16 residues. In nucleotides, the CDR3 is TGTGCCAGCAGTTTCGGAATCCAGCCATTAGCGGTTGAGCAGTTCTTC. Its protein product is CASSFGIQPLAVEQFF.

This clonotype was seen a handful of times. CDR3 sequence reads: CASSSAPSSYNEQFF. The CDR3 DNA sequence: TGTGCCAGCAGCTCCGCGCCCAGCTCCTACAATGAGCAGTTCTTC. The chain couples TRBV7-2 to TRBJ2-1; D not resolved. This CDR3 comprises 15 residues. The V end lost 4 bases, the J end lost 0 bases, and 10 bases lay between the germline ends. CDR1 SGHTA and CDR2 FQGNSA come from the germline V gene.

This clonotype was recorded a few times. Here the CDR3 DNA reads TGTGCCAGCAGCTCTACCTTTTCGCGGGGTTTCCTCGATACGCAGTATTTT. Translated, it gives CASSSTFSRGFLDTQYF. The chain couples TRBV7-2 to TRBJ2-3, with D perhaps matching TRBD2 (6 bases). Germline CDR1 reads SGHTA; CDR2 reads FQGNSA. V was trimmed by 4 bases and J by 6 bases, leaving 23 bases between them. CDR3 length: 17 residues.